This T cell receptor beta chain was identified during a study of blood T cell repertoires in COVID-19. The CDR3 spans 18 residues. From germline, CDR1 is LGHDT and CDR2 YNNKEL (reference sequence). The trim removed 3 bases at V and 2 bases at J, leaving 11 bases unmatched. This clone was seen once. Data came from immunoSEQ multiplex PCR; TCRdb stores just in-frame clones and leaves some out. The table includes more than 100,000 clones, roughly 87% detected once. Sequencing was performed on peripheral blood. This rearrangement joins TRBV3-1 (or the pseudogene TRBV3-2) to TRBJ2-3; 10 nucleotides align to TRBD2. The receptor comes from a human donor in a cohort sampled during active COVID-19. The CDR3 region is CASSQGPVLAGITDTQYF. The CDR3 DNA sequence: TGTGCCAGCAGCCAGGGACCGGTACTAGCGGGGATCACAGATACGCAGTATTTT.